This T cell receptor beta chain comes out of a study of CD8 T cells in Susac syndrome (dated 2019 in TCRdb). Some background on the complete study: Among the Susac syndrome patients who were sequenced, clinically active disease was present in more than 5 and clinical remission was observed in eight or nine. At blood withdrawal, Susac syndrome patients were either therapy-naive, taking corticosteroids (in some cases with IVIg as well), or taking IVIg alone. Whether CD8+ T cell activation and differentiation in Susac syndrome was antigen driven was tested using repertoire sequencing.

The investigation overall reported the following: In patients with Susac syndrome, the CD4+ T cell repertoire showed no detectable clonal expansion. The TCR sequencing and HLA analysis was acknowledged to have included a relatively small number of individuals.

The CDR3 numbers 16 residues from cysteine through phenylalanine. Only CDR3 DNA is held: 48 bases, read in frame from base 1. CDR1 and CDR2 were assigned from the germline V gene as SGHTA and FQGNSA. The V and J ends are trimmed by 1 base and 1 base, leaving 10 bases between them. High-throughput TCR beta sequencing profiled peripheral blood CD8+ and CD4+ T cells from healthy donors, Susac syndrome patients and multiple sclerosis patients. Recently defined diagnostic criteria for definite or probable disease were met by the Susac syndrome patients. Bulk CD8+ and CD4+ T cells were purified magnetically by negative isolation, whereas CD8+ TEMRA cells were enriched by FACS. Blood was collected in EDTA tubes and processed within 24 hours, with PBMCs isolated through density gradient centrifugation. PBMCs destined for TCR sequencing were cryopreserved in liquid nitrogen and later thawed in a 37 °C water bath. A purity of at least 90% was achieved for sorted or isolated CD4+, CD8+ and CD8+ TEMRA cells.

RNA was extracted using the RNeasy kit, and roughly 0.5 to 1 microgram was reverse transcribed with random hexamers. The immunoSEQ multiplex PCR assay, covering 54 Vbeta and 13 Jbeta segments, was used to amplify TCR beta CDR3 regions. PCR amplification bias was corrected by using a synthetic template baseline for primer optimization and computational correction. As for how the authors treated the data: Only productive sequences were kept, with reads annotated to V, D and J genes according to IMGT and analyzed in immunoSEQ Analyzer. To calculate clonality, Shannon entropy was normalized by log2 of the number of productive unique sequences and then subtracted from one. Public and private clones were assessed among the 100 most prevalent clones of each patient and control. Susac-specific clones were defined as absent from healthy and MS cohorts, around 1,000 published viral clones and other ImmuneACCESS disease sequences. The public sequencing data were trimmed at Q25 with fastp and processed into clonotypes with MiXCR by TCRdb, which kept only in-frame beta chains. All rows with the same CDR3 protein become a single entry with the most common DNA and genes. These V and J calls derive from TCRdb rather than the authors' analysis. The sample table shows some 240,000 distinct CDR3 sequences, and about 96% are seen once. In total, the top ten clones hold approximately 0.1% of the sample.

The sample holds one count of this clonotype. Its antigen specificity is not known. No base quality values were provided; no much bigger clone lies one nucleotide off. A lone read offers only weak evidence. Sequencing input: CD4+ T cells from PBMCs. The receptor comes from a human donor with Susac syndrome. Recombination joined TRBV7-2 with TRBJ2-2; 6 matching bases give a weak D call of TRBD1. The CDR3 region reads CASSLVWDKNTGELFF. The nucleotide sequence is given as TGTGCCAGCAGCTTAGTGTGGGACAAGAACACCGGGGAGCTGTTTTTT.